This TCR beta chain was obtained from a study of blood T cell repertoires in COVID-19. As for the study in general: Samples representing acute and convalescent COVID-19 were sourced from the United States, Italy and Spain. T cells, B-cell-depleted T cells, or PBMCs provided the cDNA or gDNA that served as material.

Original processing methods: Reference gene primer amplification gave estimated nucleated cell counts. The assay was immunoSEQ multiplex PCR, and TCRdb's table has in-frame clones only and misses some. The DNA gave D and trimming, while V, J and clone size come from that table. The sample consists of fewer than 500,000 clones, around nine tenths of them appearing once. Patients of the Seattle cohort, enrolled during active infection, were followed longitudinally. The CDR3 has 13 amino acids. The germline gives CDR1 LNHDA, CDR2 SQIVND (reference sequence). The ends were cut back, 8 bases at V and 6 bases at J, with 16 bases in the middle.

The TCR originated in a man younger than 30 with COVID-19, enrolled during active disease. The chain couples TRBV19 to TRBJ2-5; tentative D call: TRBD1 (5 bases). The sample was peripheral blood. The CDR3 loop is CASSGAGSQTQYF. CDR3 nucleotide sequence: TGTGCCAGTTCTGGGGCTGGGTCCCAGACCCAGTACTTC.